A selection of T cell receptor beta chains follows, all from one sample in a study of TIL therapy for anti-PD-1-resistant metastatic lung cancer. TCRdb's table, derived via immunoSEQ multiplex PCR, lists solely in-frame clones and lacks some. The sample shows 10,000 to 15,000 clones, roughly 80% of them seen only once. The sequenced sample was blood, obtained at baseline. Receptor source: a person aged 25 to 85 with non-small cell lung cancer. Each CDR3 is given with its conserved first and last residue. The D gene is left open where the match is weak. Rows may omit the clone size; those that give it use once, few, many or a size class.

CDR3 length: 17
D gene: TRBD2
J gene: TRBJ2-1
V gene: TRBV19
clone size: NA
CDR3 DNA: TGTGCCAGTAGTATTCCTAGCGGGAGTGGATCCTACAATGAGCAGTTCTTC
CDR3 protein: CASSIPSGSGSYNEQFF

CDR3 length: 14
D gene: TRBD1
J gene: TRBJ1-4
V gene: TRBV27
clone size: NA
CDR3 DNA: TGTGCCAGCAGATTCACAGGGGGCGGTGAAAAACTGTTTTTT
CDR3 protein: CASRFTGGGEKLFF

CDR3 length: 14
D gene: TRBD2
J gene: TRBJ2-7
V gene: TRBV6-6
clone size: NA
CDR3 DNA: TGTGCCAGCAGTTCCGGCGGGAGGGTCTACGAGCAGTACTTC
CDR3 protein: CASSSGGRVYEQYF

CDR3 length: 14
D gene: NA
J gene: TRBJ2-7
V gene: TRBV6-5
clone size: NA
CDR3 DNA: TGTGCCAGCAGGATGACTAACGGTTACTACGAGCAGTACTTC
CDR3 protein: CASRMTNGYYEQYF

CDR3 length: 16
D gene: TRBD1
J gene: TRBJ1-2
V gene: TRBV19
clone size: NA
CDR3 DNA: TGTGCCACCTTCAGGAAGGGCAGGGGGCTTGGCTATGGCTACACCTTC
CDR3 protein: CATFRKGRGLGYGYTF

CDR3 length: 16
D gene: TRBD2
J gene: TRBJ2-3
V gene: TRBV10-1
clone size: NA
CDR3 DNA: TGCGCCAGCAGTCCCGAACTAGCGGGGAGCACAGATACGCAGTATTTT
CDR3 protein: CASSPELAGSTDTQYF

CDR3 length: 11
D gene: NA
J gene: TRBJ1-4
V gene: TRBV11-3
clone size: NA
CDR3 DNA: TGTGCCAGCACGACGGCGGAAAAACTGTTTTTT
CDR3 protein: CASTTAEKLFF

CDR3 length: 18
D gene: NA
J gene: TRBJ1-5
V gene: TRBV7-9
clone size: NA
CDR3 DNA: TGTGCCAGCAGCTTTGGGGTAGGTGGGAGGAGAGGGGATCAGCCCCAGCATTTT
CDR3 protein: CASSFGVGGRRGDQPQHF

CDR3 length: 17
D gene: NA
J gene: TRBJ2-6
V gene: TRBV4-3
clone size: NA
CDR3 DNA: TGCGCCAGCAGCCAAGATCCTACAGGGACTGGGGCCAACGTCCTGACTTTC
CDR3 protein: CASSQDPTGTGANVLTF

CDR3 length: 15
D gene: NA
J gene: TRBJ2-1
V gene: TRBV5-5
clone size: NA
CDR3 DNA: TGTGCCAGCAGCTTGGGAGAAAGCTCCTACAATGAGCAGTTCTTC
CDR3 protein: CASSLGESSYNEQFF

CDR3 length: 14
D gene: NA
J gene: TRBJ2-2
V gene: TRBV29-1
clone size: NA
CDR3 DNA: TGCAGCGTTGATTTGTCATCGGACACCGGGGAGCTGTTTTTT
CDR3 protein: CSVDLSSDTGELFF

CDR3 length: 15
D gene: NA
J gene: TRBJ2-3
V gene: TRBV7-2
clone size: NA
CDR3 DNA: TGTGCCAGCAGCTTAGGGTTTAGTGGCACAGATACGCAGTATTTT
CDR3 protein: CASSLGFSGTDTQYF

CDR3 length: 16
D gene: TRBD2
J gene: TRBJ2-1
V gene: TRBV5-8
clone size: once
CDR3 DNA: TGTGCCAGCAGCCCTTTAGCGGGAGAGGGGTTGAGTGAGCAGTTCTTC
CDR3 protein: CASSPLAGEGLSEQFF

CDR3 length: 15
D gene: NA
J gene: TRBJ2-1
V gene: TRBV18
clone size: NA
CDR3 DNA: TGTGCCAGCTCACGGGACGGCGGATCCTACAATGAGCAGTTCTTC
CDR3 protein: CASSRDGGSYNEQFF

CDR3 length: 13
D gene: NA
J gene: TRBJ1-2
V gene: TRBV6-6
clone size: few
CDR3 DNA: TGTGCCAGCACATTCCAGGGCCCCTATGGCTACACCTTC
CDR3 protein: CASTFQGPYGYTF

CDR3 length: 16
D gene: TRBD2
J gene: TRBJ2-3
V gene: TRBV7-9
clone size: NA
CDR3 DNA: TGTGCCAGCACCTTTACCGCGGGAGGACCCACAGATACGCAGTATTTT
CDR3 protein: CASTFTAGGPTDTQYF

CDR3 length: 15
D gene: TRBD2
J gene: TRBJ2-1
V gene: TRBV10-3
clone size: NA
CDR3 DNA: TGTGCCACCCTCCTCGGCGGGAGCTCCTACAATGAGCAGTTCTTC
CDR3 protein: CATLLGGSSYNEQFF

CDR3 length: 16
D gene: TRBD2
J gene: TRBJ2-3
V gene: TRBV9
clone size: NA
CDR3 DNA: TGTGCCAGCAGCGTAGCGGCGGGAGGGGGTACAGATACGCAGTATTTT
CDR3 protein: CASSVAAGGGTDTQYF

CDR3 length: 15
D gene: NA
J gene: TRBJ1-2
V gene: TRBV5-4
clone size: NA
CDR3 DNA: TGTGCCAGCAGCTTGGCCAATCGGGGAATGGATGGCTACACCTTC
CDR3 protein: CASSLANRGMDGYTF

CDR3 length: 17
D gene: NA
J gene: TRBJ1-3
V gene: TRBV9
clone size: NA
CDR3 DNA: TGTGCCAGCAGCGTAGGGGGTACAGATATCTCTGGAAACACCATATATTTT
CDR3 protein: CASSVGGTDISGNTIYF

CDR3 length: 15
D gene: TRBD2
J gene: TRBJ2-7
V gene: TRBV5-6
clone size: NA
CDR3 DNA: TGTGCCAGCAGCCAAACTAGCGGCCCGGACTACGAGCAGTACTTC
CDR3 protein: CASSQTSGPDYEQYF

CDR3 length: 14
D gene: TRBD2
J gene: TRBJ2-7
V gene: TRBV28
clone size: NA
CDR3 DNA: TGTGCCAGCAGTCCCGGGACTAGCGGGTACGAGCAGTACTTC
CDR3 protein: CASSPGTSGYEQYF

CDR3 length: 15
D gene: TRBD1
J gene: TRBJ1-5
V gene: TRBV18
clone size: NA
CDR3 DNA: TGTGCCAGCTCCGAAGGGACAGGGGCAGCCCAGCCCCAGCATTTT
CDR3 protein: CASSEGTGAAQPQHF

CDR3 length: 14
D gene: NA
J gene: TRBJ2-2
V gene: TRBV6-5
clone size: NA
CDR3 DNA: TGTGCCAGCAGGAAGGCGGGACAGCTGGGGCAGCTGTTTTTT
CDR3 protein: CASRKAGQLGQLFF

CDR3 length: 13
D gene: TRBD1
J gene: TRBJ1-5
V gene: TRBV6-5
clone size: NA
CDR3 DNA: TGTGCCAGCAGTCGGACAGGGGACCAGCCCCAGCATTTT
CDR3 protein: CASSRTGDQPQHF

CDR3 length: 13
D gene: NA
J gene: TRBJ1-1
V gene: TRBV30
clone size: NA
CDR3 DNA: TGTGCCTGGAGTGTTTGGGGAAACACTGAAGCTTTCTTT
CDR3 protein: CAWSVWGNTEAFF

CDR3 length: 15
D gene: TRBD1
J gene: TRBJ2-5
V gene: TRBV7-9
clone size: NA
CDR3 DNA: TGTGCCAGCAGCCCCGGGGACAGGTACCAAGAGACCCAGTACTTC
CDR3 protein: CASSPGDRYQETQYF

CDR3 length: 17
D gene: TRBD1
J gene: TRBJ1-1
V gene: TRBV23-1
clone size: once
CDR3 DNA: TGCGCCAGCAGTCAATCGAAATCCGGGACAGGGGGAACTGAAGCTTTCTTT
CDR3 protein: CASSQSKSGTGGTEAFF

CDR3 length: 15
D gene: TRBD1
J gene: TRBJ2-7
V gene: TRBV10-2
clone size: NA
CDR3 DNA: TGCGCCAGCAGTGATTCGGGACAGCTCTCCTACGAGCAGTACTTC
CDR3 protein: CASSDSGQLSYEQYF

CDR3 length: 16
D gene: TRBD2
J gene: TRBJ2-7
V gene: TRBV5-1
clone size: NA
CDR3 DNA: TGCGCCAGCATGCTCATCTCGGGGGGAGCTGTCTACGAGCAGTACTTC
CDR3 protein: CASMLISGGAVYEQYF

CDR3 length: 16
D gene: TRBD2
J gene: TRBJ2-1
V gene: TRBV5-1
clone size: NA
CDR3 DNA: TGCGCCAGCAGCTTGGAGCGCGGGAGGTCCTACAATGAGCAGTTCTTC
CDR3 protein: CASSLERGRSYNEQFF

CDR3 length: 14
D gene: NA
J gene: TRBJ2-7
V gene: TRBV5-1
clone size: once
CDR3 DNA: TGCGCCAGCAGTGACCTCCTGGGGAGTGACGAGCAGTACTTC
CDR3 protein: CASSDLLGSDEQYF

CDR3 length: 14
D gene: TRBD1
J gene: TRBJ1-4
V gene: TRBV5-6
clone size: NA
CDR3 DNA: TGTGCCAGCAGCCCGGGACAGGGGGGTGAAAAACTGTTTTTT
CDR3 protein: CASSPGQGGEKLFF

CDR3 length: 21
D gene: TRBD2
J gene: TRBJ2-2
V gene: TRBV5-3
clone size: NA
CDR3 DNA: TGTGCCAGAAGCTTGTGGTGGACTAGCGGGAGGGCCTCTCTAGATACCGGGGAGCTGTTTTTT
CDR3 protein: CARSLWWTSGRASLDTGELFF

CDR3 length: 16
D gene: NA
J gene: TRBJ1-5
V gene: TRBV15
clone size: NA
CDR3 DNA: TGTGCCACCAGCAGAGATCCGGGGGGCTACGTTCAGCCCCAGCATTTT
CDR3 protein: CATSRDPGGYVQPQHF

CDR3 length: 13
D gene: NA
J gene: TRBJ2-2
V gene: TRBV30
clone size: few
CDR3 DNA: TGTGCCTGGATAGTAGGGTTCACCGGGGAGCTGTTTTTT
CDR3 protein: CAWIVGFTGELFF

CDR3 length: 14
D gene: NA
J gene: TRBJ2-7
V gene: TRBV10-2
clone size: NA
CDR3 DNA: TGCGCCAGCAACTTCCGGGGGATCTCCTACGAGCAGTACTTC
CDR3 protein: CASNFRGISYEQYF

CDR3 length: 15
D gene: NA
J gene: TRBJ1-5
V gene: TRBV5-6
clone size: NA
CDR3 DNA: TGTGCCAGCAGCTTGCTTGGTTATAGCAATCAGCCCCAGCATTTT
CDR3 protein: CASSLLGYSNQPQHF

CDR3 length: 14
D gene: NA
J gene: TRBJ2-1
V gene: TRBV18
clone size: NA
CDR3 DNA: TGTGCCAGCTCACCACCTTACGGTTACAATGAGCAGTTCTTC
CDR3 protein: CASSPPYGYNEQFF

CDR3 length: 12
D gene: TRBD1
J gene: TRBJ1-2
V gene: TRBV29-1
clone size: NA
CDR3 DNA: TGCAGCGCCGTACAGGGGAGCTATGGCTACACCTTC
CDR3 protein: CSAVQGSYGYTF

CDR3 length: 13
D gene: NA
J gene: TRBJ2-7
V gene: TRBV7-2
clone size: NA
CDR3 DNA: TGTGCCAGCAGCTTAGGGGGTACGGTTGAGCAGTACTTC
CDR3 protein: CASSLGGTVEQYF

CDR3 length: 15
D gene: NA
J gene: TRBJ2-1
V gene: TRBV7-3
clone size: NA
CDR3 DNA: TGTGCCAGCAGCTCTACCGTTATGTCGTACAATGAGCAGTTCTTC
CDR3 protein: CASSSTVMSYNEQFF

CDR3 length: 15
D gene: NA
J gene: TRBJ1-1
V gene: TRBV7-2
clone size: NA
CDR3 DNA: TGTGCCAGCAGCTTAGTGGGGGGTCTTATCACTGAAGCTTTCTTT
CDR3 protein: CASSLVGGLITEAFF

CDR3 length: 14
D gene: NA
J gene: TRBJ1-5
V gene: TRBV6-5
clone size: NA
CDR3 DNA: TGTGCCAGCAGTTACCTCGGACCATATCAGCCCCAGCATTTT
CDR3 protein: CASSYLGPYQPQHF

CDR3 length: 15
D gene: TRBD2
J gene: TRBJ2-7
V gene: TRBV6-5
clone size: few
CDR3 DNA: TGTGCCAGCAGTGCAGGGACTAGCGAATCCTACGAGCAGTACTTC
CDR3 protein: CASSAGTSESYEQYF

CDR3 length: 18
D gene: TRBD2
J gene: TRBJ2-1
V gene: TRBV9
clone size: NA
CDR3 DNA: TGTGCCAGCAGCGTAGGGGTAGCGGGAGGGATACGGAACAATGAGCAGTTCTTC
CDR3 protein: CASSVGVAGGIRNNEQFF

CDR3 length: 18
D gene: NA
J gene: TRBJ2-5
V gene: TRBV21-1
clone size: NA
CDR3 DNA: TGTGCCAGCAGCAAAGTTAAACGGGGACGGGAGGACCAATGGACCCAGTACTTC
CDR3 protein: CASSKVKRGREDQWTQYF

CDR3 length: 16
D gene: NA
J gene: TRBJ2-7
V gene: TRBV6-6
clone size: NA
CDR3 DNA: TGTGCCAGCAGTTACTCATGGGCCGACAGCTCCTACGAGCAGTACTTC
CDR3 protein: CASSYSWADSSYEQYF

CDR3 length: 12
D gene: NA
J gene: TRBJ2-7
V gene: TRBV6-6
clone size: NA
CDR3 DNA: TGTGCCAGCGGGGACACCGCCTACGAGCAGTACTTC
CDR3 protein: CASGDTAYEQYF

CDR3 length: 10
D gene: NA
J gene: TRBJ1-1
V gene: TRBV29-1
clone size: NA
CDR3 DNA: TGCAGCGTTCTACAGTATGAAGCTTTCTTT
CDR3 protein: CSVLQYEAFF

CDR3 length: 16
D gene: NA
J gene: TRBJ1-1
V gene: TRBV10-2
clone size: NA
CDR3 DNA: TGCGCCAGCAGTGATCCGGCAGGGGTGAAGAACACTGAAGCTTTCTTT
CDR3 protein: CASSDPAGVKNTEAFF

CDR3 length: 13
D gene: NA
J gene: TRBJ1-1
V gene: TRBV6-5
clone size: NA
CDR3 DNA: TGTGCCAGCATCACGGACAGGAACACTGAAGCTTTCTTT
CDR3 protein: CASITDRNTEAFF

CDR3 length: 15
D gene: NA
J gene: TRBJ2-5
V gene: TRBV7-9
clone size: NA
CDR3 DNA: TGTGCCAGCAGCCCAGGACAGGGACTACAAGAGACCCAGTACTTC
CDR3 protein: CASSPGQGLQETQYF